One TCR beta chain is described in this entry. The entry originates in a study of blood T cell repertoires in COVID-19. About the study: Some COVID-19 samples were acute and others convalescent; all came from the United States, Italy and Spain.

Sequencing was performed with immunoSEQ multiplex PCR; in TCRdb, only in-frame clones are kept and a portion is missing. Of 160,000 or so clones listed, 80% were seen once; the top ten hold around 7%. Germline-derived CDR1 and CDR2 are SGHVS and FNYEAQ. V dropped 2 bases and J dropped 1 base, with 11 bases sitting between them. The CDR3 loop spans 15 amino acids. The source of this sequence is a man between 65 and 79 years old with active or convalescent COVID-19. The chain is built from TRBV7-6 and TRBJ1-2; D is unclear. Source material: peripheral blood. The CDR3, as DNA: TGTGCCAGCAGCTTACTGATGGGGAGTAACTATGGCTACACCTTC. Its translation: CASSLLMGSNYGYTF.